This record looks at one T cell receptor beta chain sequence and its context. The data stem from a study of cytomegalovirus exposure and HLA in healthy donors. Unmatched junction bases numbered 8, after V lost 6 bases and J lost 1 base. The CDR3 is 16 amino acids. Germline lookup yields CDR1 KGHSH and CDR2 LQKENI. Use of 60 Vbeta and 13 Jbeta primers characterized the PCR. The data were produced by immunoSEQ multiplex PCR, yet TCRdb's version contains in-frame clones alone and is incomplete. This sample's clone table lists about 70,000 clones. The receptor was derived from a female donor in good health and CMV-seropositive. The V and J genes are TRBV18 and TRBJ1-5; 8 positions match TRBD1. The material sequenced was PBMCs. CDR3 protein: CASSLTGGTSNQPQHF. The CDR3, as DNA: TGTGCCAGCTCTCTTACAGGGGGTACGAGCAATCAGCCCCAGCATTTT.